Listed here are 29 T cell receptor beta chains from one sample, sequenced in a study of cytomegalovirus exposure and HLA in healthy donors. The PCR ran on 60 Vbeta and 13 Jbeta primers. Produced via immunoSEQ multiplex PCR; TCRdb's table is partial and in-frame only. The repertoire consists of about 160,000 clones, with 75% to 90% occurring once and the leading ten covering around 4.1%. The specimen was PBMCs. The receptors stem from a woman between 45 and 60 years old in good health and CMV-seropositive.

This chain connects TRBV9 to TRBJ1-2; D is unclear. V shed 5 bases and J shed 2 bases, with 19 bases lying between them. This CDR3 comprises 16 residues. The V gene's germline CDR1 is SGDLS and CDR2 YYNGEE. CDR3 nucleotides: TGTGCCAGCAGGCCGACTGATGCGGGCGCAAACTATGGCTACACCTTC. Protein: CASRPTDAGANYGYTF.

The rearrangement links TRBV30 to TRBJ1-2; weak D call: TRBD1 (6 bases). Between the trimmed V and J ends, which lost 0 bases and 0 bases, there was a span of 14 bases. This CDR3 comprises 16 residues. CDR1 and CDR2 from the germline V gene are GTSNPN and SVGIG (reference sequence). CDR3 DNA: TGTGCCTGGAGTGTACGGAGGACAGCCGCTAACTATGGCTACACCTTC. This encodes CAWSVRRTAANYGYTF.

The chain employs TRBV18 and TRBJ1-5; 7 bases are a match to TRBD1. Unmatched junction bases numbered 6, after V lost 0 bases and J lost 7 bases. The CDR3 consists of 15 residues. Germline CDR1 and CDR2: KGHSH and LQKENI. The CDR3 loop is CASSPPGGEGQPQHF. The CDR3 DNA sequence: TGTGCCAGCTCACCACCAGGGGGCGAAGGCCAGCCCCAGCATTTT.

The chain combines TRBV4-3 with TRBJ1-4; D is perhaps TRBD1 (6 bases). CDR1 is LGHNA, CDR2 YSLEER, per germline. The CDR3 covers 14 residues. The germline V and J ends were trimmed by 6 bases and 7 bases, with 15 bases remaining between them. CDR3 sequence: CASRRGGASEKLFF. CDR3 DNA sequence: TGCGCCAGCAGAAGGGGGGGAGCGAGTGAAAAACTGTTTTTT.

The rearrangement links TRBV19 to TRBJ1-2; 10 bases align to TRBD1. This CDR3 is 15 amino acids long. After removal of 5 bases from V and 6 bases from J, the junction contained 9 bases not matched to a gene. Per the germline V gene, CDR1 is LNHDA and CDR2 is SQIVND (reference sequence). DNA of the CDR3: TGTGCCAGTAGTGTTCCGGGACAGGGGTTCCATGGCTACACCTTC. This gives the protein CASSVPGQGFHGYTF.

This clone was seen only once. The chain combines TRBV27 with TRBJ2-7; no clear D gene. The CDR3 totals 14 residues. Germline V gene data show CDR1 as MNHEY and CDR2 as SMNVEV (reference sequence). The V and J ends lost 3 bases and 4 bases respectively, with 13 bases between them. CDR3 nucleotides: TGTGCCAGCAGTTTTTATGGCGGCCAGTACGAGCAGTACTTC. This codes for CASSFYGGQYEQYF.

The chain links TRBV4-3 to TRBJ2-3; D is perhaps TRBD2 (5 bases). V lost 0 bases, J lost 4 bases, and 11 bases lay in between. This CDR3 has 15 residues. Germline-derived CDR1 and CDR2 are LGHNA and YSLEER. In DNA, the CDR3 is TGCGCCAGCAGCCAAGAGGGAGTTCGCCCAGATACGCAGTATTTT. It is translated as CASSQEGVRPDTQYF.

The chain uses TRBV16 and TRBJ1-3; 7 nucleotides match TRBD1. The J segment lost 4 bases and the V segment lost 1 base, leaving 4 bases of the junction unmatched. CDR1 KGHSY and CDR2 FQNENV come from the germline V gene. CDR3 length: 15 residues. The CDR3 loop reads CASSQLTGDGNTIYF. CDR3 nucleotides: TGTGCCAGCAGCCAATTAACAGGGGACGGAAACACCATATATTTT.

The V call is TRBV30, the J call TRBJ1-1; D is unresolved. Germline V gives CDR1 GTSNPN, CDR2 SVGIG (reference sequence). This CDR3 comprises 12 residues. V lost 0 bases, J lost 10 bases, and 12 bases lay in between. This chain's CDR3 is CAWSVPWRGAFF. CDR3 sequence (DNA): TGTGCCTGGAGTGTTCCTTGGCGGGGAGCTTTCTTT.

The rearrangement joins TRBV7-8 to TRBJ2-7; 8 nucleotides line up with TRBD1. The trim removed 5 bases at V and 2 bases at J, leaving 8 bases unmatched. The germline V gene encodes CDR1 SGHVS and CDR2 FQNEAQ. There are 15 residues in the CDR3. CDR3 residues: CASSLKTGEAYEQYF. In DNA, the CDR3 is TGTGCCAGCAGCCTTAAGACAGGGGAGGCCTACGAGCAGTACTTC.

This sequence joins TRBV18 and TRBJ2-4, with 9 bases matching TRBD1. The germline V gene encodes CDR1 KGHSH and CDR2 LQKENI. The CDR3 covers 14 residues. The V segment lost 3 bases and the J segment 5 bases; nucleotides outside the gene matches: 2. This CDR3 is CASSPWTGENIQYF. Here the CDR3 DNA reads TGTGCCAGCTCACCGTGGACAGGGGAAAACATTCAGTACTTC. The full variable domain, completed using reference TRBV18 and TRBJ2-4, is NAGVMQNPRHLVRRRGQEARLRCSPMKGHSHVYWYRQLPEEGLKFMVYLQKENIIDESGMPKERFSAEFPKEGPSILRIQQVVRGDSAAYFCASSPWTGENIQYFGAGTRLSVL.

This clone was seen once. The CDR3 sequence is CASSGGGYTGELFF. DNA for the CDR3: TGTGCCAGCAGTGGGGGGGGTTATACCGGGGAGCTGTTTTTT. This chain links TRBV28 with TRBJ2-2, with 7 bases identical to TRBD2. CDR1 is MDHEN and CDR2 is SYDVKM in the germline V gene. The CDR3 length is 14 residues. V trimming: 5 bases; J trimming: 5 bases; junction bases outside the gene matches: 5.

The genes are TRBV27 and TRBJ2-7; 10 bases map to TRBD1. Germline CDR1 MNHEY, CDR2 SMNVEV (reference sequence). The CDR3 consists of 15 residues. V was clipped by 3 bases and J by 4 bases; unmatched bases: 6. The CDR3, as DNA: TGTGCCAGCAGTTTGCTCGGGACAGGGGAGTACGAGCAGTACTTC. It specifies CASSLLGTGEYEQYF.

This chain uses TRBV29-1 with TRBJ2-2; 15 bases are shared with TRBD2. The CDR3 length is 17 residues. Germline lookup yields CDR1 SQVTM and CDR2 ANQGSEA. Germline trimming cut 3 bases from V and 3 bases from J; bases unmatched to any gene: 5. CDR3 loop: CSVDGTSGRHHTGELFF. DNA for the CDR3: TGCAGCGTTGATGGGACTAGCGGGAGGCATCACACCGGGGAGCTGTTTTTT.

This chain joins TRBV9 and TRBJ1-5; D gene unclear. In germline, CDR1 is SGDLS, CDR2 YYNGEE. The V gene lost 0 bases and the J gene lost 0 bases, with 7 bases spanning the gap. This CDR3 spans 15 amino acids. The CDR3 region is CASSVGSDSNQPQHF. DNA of the CDR3: TGTGCCAGCAGCGTAGGCAGTGATAGCAATCAGCCCCAGCATTTT.

The gene calls are TRBV5-4 and TRBJ1-2; D gene ambiguous. Germline V gives CDR1 SGHNT, CDR2 YYREEE (reference sequence). The V end was cut by 6 bases, the J end by 2 bases, with 14 bases between. The CDR3 is 14 amino acids. CDR3 loop: CASKGGNTNYGYTF. CDR3 bases: TGTGCCAGCAAAGGAGGTAATACAAACTATGGCTACACCTTC.

This clone was seen more than once but under ten times. At one end the junction does not follow the germline gene, possibly because of a read error. This chain uses TRBV30 with TRBJ2-1, with 7 nucleotides matching TRBD2. CDR1 and CDR2 from the germline V gene are GTSNPN and SVGIG (reference sequence). CDR3 length: 11 residues. The CDR3 nucleotides are TGTGCCTGGAGTGTAAGCGGGACGGCGGTCTTC. Translation: CAWSVSGTAVF.

Only one count was recorded for this clone. The J gene is TRBJ1-1, the V gene TRBV6-5, with D perhaps matching TRBD1 (5 bases). V was trimmed by 2 bases and J by 6 bases, leaving 19 bases between them. The CDR3 length is 16 residues. The germline gives CDR1 MNHEY, CDR2 SVGAGI. The CDR3 protein is CASSYGGLGEHSEAFF. CDR3 sequence (DNA): TGTGCCAGCAGTTACGGGGGGTTGGGGGAACACTCTGAAGCTTTCTTT.

The V and J genes are TRBV7-9 and TRBJ1-3; D remains ambiguous. Per the germline V gene, CDR1 is SEHNR and CDR2 is FQNEAQ (reference sequence). CDR3 length: 15 residues. The V and J ends lost 6 bases and 0 bases respectively, with 12 bases between them. The DNA of the CDR3 is TGTGCCAGCAGTTCAAGGGAGTTCTCTGGAAACACCATATATTTT. Translating gives CASSSREFSGNTIYF.

A note on this clone: Other DNA sequences in the same sample also yield this CDR3. The genes are TRBV7-8 and TRBJ2-3, with D hard to call. The CDR3 has 15 amino acids. Germline V gene data show CDR1 as SGHVS and CDR2 as FQNEAQ. V lost 6 bases to trimming and J lost 7 bases, with 20 bases between them. For the CDR3, the DNA is TGTGCCAGCAGTCAAAACGGAGTCCGGAGCAATACGCAGTATTTT. Protein product: CASSQNGVRSNTQYF.

This sequence joins TRBV10-1 and TRBJ2-1; no definite D call. The CDR3 is made up of 13 amino acids. CDR1 and CDR2 (germline): WNHNN, SYGVQD (reference sequence). Trimming took 0 bases from V and 8 from J, leaving 8 bases between them. CDR3 sequence reads: CASSESSTDEQFF. The CDR3 coding sequence is TGCGCCAGCAGTGAGTCATCCACGGATGAGCAGTTCTTC.

This chain connects TRBV5-6 to TRBJ1-1, with 7 bases fitting TRBD1. V shed 7 bases, J shed 7 bases, and the junction held 10 bases outside the gene matches. The CDR3 is made up of 13 amino acids. Germline V lookup: CDR1 SGHDT, CDR2 YYEEEE. Written as DNA, the CDR3 is TGTGCCAGCGGGCGACAGGGTAACCTTGAAGCTTTCTTT. It specifies CASGRQGNLEAFF.

The chain recombines TRBV7-2 with TRBJ2-7, with D perhaps matching TRBD2 (5 bases). The CDR3 spans 16 residues. The germline gives CDR1 SGHTA, CDR2 FQGNSA. V was shortened by 4 bases and J by 2 bases, with 18 bases between the two germline ends. CDR3 sequence reads: CASSSEGPLLTYEQYF. DNA for the CDR3: TGTGCCAGCAGCTCCGAGGGCCCCCTTTTAACCTACGAGCAGTACTTC.

The chain combines TRBV25-1 with TRBJ2-1, with 10 bases aligning to TRBD1. CDR1 is MGHDK, CDR2 SYGVNS, per germline. CDR3 length equals 12 residues. V lost 7 bases and J lost 11; bases outside the gene matches: 5. The chain's CDR3 is CASMGQGIKQFF. The CDR3 coding sequence is TGTGCCAGCATGGGACAGGGGATTAAGCAGTTCTTC. Full variable domain (missing parts from reference TRBV25-1 and TRBJ2-1): EADIYQTPRYLVIGTGKKITLECSQTMGHDKMYWYQQDPGMELHLIHYSYGVNSTEKGDLSSESTVSRIRTEHFPLTLESARPSHTSQYLCASMGQGIKQFFGPGTRLTVL.

The rearrangement links TRBV25-1 to TRBJ2-7; 11 bases line up with TRBD2. Germline CDR1 reads MGHDK; CDR2 reads SYGVNS. V shed 1 base and J 1 base; nucleotides not matched to a gene: 9. This CDR3 region has 18 residues. The CDR3 DNA reads TGTGCCAGCAGTGAATCCCCGGACGGGACTAGCGGTTCCTACGAGCAGTACTTC. This translates into CASSESPDGTSGSYEQYF.

The V and J genes are TRBV2 and TRBJ1-2; 9 bases align to TRBD1. With 4 bases clipped from V and 12 bases from J, the junction kept 12 bases outside the gene matches. Germline-derived CDR1 and CDR2 are SNHLY and FYNNEI. The CDR3 contains 14 residues. DNA for the CDR3: TGTGCCAGCAGTGCCGGGACAGGGATCTACCTAAACACCTTC. This encodes CASSAGTGIYLNTF.

This rearrangement joins TRBV5-1 to TRBJ2-1; TRBD2 matches 13 bases. J lost 9 bases, V lost 4 bases, and 10 bases had no gene match. This CDR3 comprises 16 residues. Germline-derived CDR1 and CDR2 are SGHRS and YFSETQ. DNA of the CDR3: TGCGCCAGCAGCACACCGGGACTAGCGGGGTATCGTGAGCAGTTCTTC. Translation gives CASSTPGLAGYREQFF.

This clone appeared a single time. This chain joins TRBV10-1 and TRBJ2-5, with 7 bases fitting TRBD2. CDR3 length: 13 amino acids. V dropped 2 bases and J dropped 6; count of bases not matched to a gene: 3. CDR1 is WNHNN, CDR2 SYGVQD, per germline (reference sequence). CDR3 DNA sequence: TGCGCCAGCAGTGAGACCGGGAGGCAGACCCAGTACTTC. Translating it yields CASSETGRQTQYF.

This chain uses TRBV5-8 with TRBJ2-1; D ambiguous. CDR3 length: 16 amino acids. The germline V gene has CDR1 SGHTS and CDR2 YDEGEE. V was clipped by 0 bases and J by 0 bases, with 10 bases between them. Here the CDR3 reads CASSLGIFSSYNEQFF. In DNA form, the CDR3 reads TGTGCCAGCAGCTTGGGTATTTTCAGCTCCTACAATGAGCAGTTCTTC.